Listed below are T cell receptor beta chains from one sample, sequenced in a study of monozygotic twins with inflammatory bowel disease. TCRdb re-analyzed the 5' RACE reads; it lists each CDR3 protein once, without DNA. The sample has around 370,000 distinct CDR3 sequences. The specimen sequenced was blood. All receptors come from a human donor with ulcerative colitis or Crohn's disease, or a healthy co-twin of an affected twin (not recorded which). Each CDR3 is given with its conserved first and last residue.

>TRBV5-1|TRBJ1-6|15
CASSLEGSYNSPLHF
>TRBV6-1|TRBJ2-7|13
CASSGGTVDEQYF
>TRBV5-1|TRBJ2-4|14
CASRGDLAKNIQYF
>TRBV6-1|TRBJ2-7|14
CASSPGGFSYEQYF
>TRBV6-5|TRBJ1-4|15
CASSSDRGSGEKLFF
>TRBV19|TRBJ2-7|14
CASSTSKGSYEQYF
>TRBV12-3/TRBV12-4|TRBJ1-2|14
CASSLDGVIYGYTF
>TRBV10-3|TRBJ1-1|13
CAISDREDTEAFF
>TRBV12-3/TRBV12-4|TRBJ1-1|16
CASSSWTGGAGTEAFF
>TRBV24-1|TRBJ1-1|13
CATSDSDGGEAFF
>TRBV5-1|TRBJ2-7|17
CASSLGRRVQTSYEQYF
>TRBV18|TRBJ1-2|14
CASSPGQGYYGYTF
>TRBV2|TRBJ2-1|17
CASSEVMTSGGDNEQFF